One and the same sample provided the 15 T cell receptor beta chains below, sequenced in a study of T cells in Graves' hyperthyroidism and ophthalmopathy. Amplified TCR beta CDR3 regions derived from RNA transcripts. HTBI primers were employed in a first-round RT-PCR of the TCR CDR3. TCRdb reprocessed the multiplex PCR reads via MiXCR and lists one record per CDR3 protein. This repertoire shows more than 600,000 distinct CDR3 sequences, around 17% found once; its top ten account for approximately 8.4%. The sequencing input was blood. These TCRs come from a man younger than 30 with Graves' hyperthyroidism.

This clonotype was detected only a few times. The V call is TRBV20-1, the J call TRBJ2-1, with 11 bases matching TRBD2. This CDR3 comprises 16 residues. The V gene's germline CDR1 is DFQATT and CDR2 SNEGSKA (reference sequence). The trim removed 4 bases at V and 8 bases at J, leaving 13 bases unmatched. The CDR3 reads CSAKAALAGVKHEQFF. CDR3 DNA sequence: TGCAGTGCTAAAGCGGCACTAGCGGGAGTTAAACATGAGCAGTTCTTC.

The CDR3 loop is CSARSSSGRAYNEQFF. DNA of the CDR3: TGCAGTGCTAGGTCCTCTAGCGGGAGGGCCTACAATGAGCAGTTCTTC. This chain links TRBV20-1 with TRBJ2-1; 12 bases map to TRBD2. Germline loops: CDR1 DFQATT, CDR2 SNEGSKA (reference sequence). V lost 3 bases and J lost 2; bases outside the gene matches: 5. The CDR3 runs 16 residues.

This clonotype was counted only a few times. The genes are TRBV24-1 and TRBJ2-1; TRBD2 matches 9 bases. The germline V gene encodes CDR1 KGHDR and CDR2 SFDVKD. The CDR3 consists of 16 residues. With 1 base clipped from V and 6 bases from J, the junction kept 6 bases outside the gene matches. The CDR3 loop is CATSDLIAGDGNEQFF. The CDR3 DNA follows: TGTGCCACCAGTGATTTAATAGCGGGAGACGGCAATGAGCAGTTCTTC.

This clonotype was detected only a few times. The chain carries TRBV7-9 and TRBJ2-2; possibly TRBD2 for D (5 bases). CDR1 and CDR2 from the germline V gene are SEHNR and FQNEAQ (reference sequence). The CDR3 is made up of 16 amino acids. Trimming pared 5 bases from V and 2 bases from J, leaving 15 bases between. The CDR3 DNA follows: TGTGCCAGCAGCCCCCCCCGGACTCCTAACACCGGGGAGCTGTTTTTT. Translated, it gives CASSPPRTPNTGELFF.

The chain couples TRBV19 to TRBJ2-7; D is perhaps TRBD1 (6 bases). Germline V gives CDR1 LNHDA, CDR2 SQIVND (reference sequence). Trimming stripped 5 bases from V and 0 bases from J, with 14 bases between. CDR3 length equals 15 residues. The CDR3 sequence is CASSPPQGPSYEQYF. In DNA form, the CDR3 reads TGTGCCAGTAGTCCACCCCAGGGGCCCTCCTACGAGCAGTACTTC.

This clonotype was recorded many times. This chain connects TRBV18 to TRBJ2-5; D gene uncertain. CDR3 length equals 13 residues. Germline values: CDR1 KGHSH, CDR2 LQKENI. V dropped 6 bases and J dropped 3 bases, with 11 bases sitting between them. The CDR3 DNA follows: TGTGCCAGCTCCCCCTCGACCGAAGAGACCCAGTACTTC. Translating it yields CASSPSTEETQYF. Combining the CDR3 with reference TRBV18 and TRBJ2-5 gives the whole variable domain NAGVMQNPRHLVRRRGQEARLRCSPMKGHSHVYWYRQLPEEGLKFMVYLQKENIIDESGMPKERFSAEFPKEGPSILRIQQVVRGDSAAYFCASSPSTEETQYFGPGTRLLVL.

The chain is built from TRBV6-1 and TRBJ2-7; D remains ambiguous. Germline loops: CDR1 MNHNS, CDR2 SASEGT. This CDR3 has 15 residues. Deletions cut 6 bases from V and 0 bases from J, with 15 bases between. The CDR3 spells CASSSRVGASYEQYF. The DNA of the CDR3 is TGTGCCAGCAGCTCCCGCGTAGGCGCCTCCTACGAGCAGTACTTC.

As regards this clonotype: No conserved phenylalanine or tryptophan is present at the end of the CDR3, so a read error is the likely explanation. The genes are TRBV6-1 and TRBJ1-2; 10 nucleotides align to TRBD1. The J segment lost 2 bases and the V segment lost 0 bases, leaving 6 bases of the junction unmatched. The CDR3 length is 17 residues. CDR1 MNHNS and CDR2 SASEGT come from the germline V gene. The CDR3 here is CASSEARLTGGNYGYTL. For the CDR3, the DNA is TGTGCCAGCAGTGAAGCGCGACTGACAGGGGGCAACTATGGCTACACCTTG.

This clonotype occurred a few times. The V call is TRBV5-1, the J call TRBJ1-5; TRBD1 matches at 7 bases. Germline V CDR1 and CDR2: SGHRS, YFSETQ. J gave up 4 bases and V 0 bases, and 7 bases lay outside the gene matches. The CDR3 spans 16 residues. CDR3 DNA sequence: TGCGCCAGCAGCTTGGAGGGGGCAGGGAGTAATCAGCCCCAGCATTTT. Its protein is CASSLEGAGSNQPQHF.

This clonotype has only a few counts. This chain connects TRBV6-1 to TRBJ2-3, with 9 bases that match TRBD1. Germline CDR1 MNHNS, CDR2 SASEGT. J was trimmed by 5 bases and V by 5 bases; bases with no gene match: 8. This CDR3 comprises 15 residues. The CDR3 loop is CASSSHRGRGDTQYF. The CDR3 nucleotides are TGTGCCAGCAGTTCCCACAGGGGGCGCGGAGATACGCAGTATTTT.

V gene TRBV6-5 combines with J gene TRBJ2-4; 8 bases map to TRBD1. The V and J ends lost 2 bases and 3 bases, in that order; junction bases with no gene match: 6. In germline, CDR1 is MNHEY, CDR2 SVGAGI. The CDR3 extends over 16 amino acids. The CDR3 region has the DNA TGTGCCAGCAGTTACACCGGACAGGGAAGCAAAAACATTCAGTACTTC. Its protein is CASSYTGQGSKNIQYF.

Concerning this clonotype: This clone may be a read error of a much larger clone one base away. This chain links TRBV2 with TRBJ2-2; D ambiguous. The CDR3 has 13 amino acids. Germline CDR1 SNHLY, CDR2 FYNNEI. The V end was cut by 2 bases, the J end by 6 bases, with 7 bases between. CDR3 sequence reads: CASSENWAGELFF. The CDR3 DNA is TGTGCCAGCAGTGAAAACTGGGCCGGGGAGCTGTTTTTT.

The chain has TRBV5-1 and TRBJ2-1, with D tentatively TRBD1 (5 bases). Germline lookup yields CDR1 SGHRS and CDR2 YFSETQ. Trimming removed 5 bases at V and 2 bases at J, with 11 bases between. This CDR3 has 14 amino acids. CDR3 sequence reads: CASRQQGPYNEQFF. The CDR3 coding sequence is TGCGCCAGCAGACAGCAGGGCCCCTACAATGAGCAGTTCTTC.

Many counts were recorded for this clonotype. The chain employs TRBV29-1 and TRBJ1-1; D may be TRBD1 (5 bases). There are 15 residues in the CDR3. V was shortened by 4 bases and J by 0 bases, with 15 bases between the two germline ends. Germline-derived CDR1 and CDR2 are SQVTM and ANQGSEA. The CDR3, as DNA: TGCAGCGTTGTCCGGGACCGCCCCTTGAACACTGAAGCTTTCTTT. Translated, it gives CSVVRDRPLNTEAFF.

Regarding this clonotype: A much larger clonotype is one base distant, so this may be a read error. CDR3 protein: CASSPGRFMHTEAFF. For the CDR3, the DNA is TGTGCCAGCAGTCCCGGACGGTTTATGCACACTGAAGCTTTCTTT. The J gene is TRBJ1-1, the V gene TRBV12-3 or TRBV12-4; D is uncertain. Trimming took 5 bases from V and 3 from J, leaving 16 bases between them. The CDR3 has 15 amino acids.